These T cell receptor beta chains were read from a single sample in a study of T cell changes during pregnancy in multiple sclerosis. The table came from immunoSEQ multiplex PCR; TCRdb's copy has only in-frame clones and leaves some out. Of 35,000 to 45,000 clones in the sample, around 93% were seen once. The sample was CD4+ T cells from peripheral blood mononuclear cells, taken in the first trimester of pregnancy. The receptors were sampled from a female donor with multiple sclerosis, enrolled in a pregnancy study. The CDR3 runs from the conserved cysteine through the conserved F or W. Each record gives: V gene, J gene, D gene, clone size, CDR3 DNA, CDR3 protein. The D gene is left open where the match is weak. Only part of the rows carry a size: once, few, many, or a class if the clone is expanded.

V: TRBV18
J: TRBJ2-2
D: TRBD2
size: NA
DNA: TGTGCCAGCTCACCAGGACTAGCGGGCACCGGGGAGCTGTTTTTT
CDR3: CASSPGLAGTGELFF

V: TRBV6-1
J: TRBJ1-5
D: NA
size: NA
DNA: TGTGCCAGCGAGGGGAGGATCCAGCCCCAGCATTTT
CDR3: CASEGRIQPQHF

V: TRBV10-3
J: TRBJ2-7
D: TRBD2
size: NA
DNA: TGTGCCGCTTGTAGCGGGACCTACGAGCAGTACTTC
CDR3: CAACSGTYEQYF

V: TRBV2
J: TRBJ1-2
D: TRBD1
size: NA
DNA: TGTGCCAGCACCCGACAGGGGGCTGACTATGGCTACACCTTC
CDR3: CASTRQGADYGYTF

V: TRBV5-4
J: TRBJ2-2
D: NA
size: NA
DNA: TGTGCCAGCAGCTTTGGGATGGAGGCCGGGGAGCTGTTTTTT
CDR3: CASSFGMEAGELFF

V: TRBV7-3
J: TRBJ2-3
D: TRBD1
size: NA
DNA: TGTGCCAGCGGCCAAGGGGGCGTAGGCACAGATACGCAGTATTTT
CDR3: CASGQGGVGTDTQYF

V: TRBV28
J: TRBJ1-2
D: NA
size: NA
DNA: TGTGCCAGCAGAAACGGACAGCTTAACTATGGCTACACCTTC
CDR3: CASRNGQLNYGYTF

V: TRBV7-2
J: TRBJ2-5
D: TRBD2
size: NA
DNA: TGTGCCAGCAGCTTTGGGCGGGGAGGGCAAGAGACCCAGTACTTC
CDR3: CASSFGRGGQETQYF

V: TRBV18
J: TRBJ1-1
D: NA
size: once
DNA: TGTGCCAGCTCACCAGACAGGTTTGAAGCTTTCTTT
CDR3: CASSPDRFEAFF

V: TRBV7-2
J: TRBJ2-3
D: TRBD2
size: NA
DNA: TGTGCCAGCAGCTTAGCTAGCGGGAGGGCCACAGATACGCAGTATTTT
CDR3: CASSLASGRATDTQYF

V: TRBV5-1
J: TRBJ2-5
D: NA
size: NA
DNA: TGCGCCAGCAGCTTCGGGGGATTAGGAGAAGAGACCCAGTACTTC
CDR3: CASSFGGLGEETQYF

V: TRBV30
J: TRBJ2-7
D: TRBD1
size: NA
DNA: TGTGCCTGGAGTGTACCGGACAGGGGGAGCTACGAGCAGTACTTC
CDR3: CAWSVPDRGSYEQYF

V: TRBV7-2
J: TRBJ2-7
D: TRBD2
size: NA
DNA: TGTGCCAGCAGCTTATCACTAGCGGGCTACGAGCAGTACTTC
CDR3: CASSLSLAGYEQYF

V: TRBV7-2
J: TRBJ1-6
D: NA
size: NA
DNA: TGTGCCAGCAGCTTTCAGGGTTCGAATTCACCCCTCCACTTT
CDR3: CASSFQGSNSPLHF

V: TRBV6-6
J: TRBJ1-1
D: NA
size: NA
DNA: TGTGCCAGCAGTTACGACAACCCAAGGCCTGAAGCTTTCTTT
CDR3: CASSYDNPRPEAFF

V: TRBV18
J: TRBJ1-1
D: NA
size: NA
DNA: TGTGCCAGCTCACCTATTACAGGGAACACTGAAGCTTTCTTT
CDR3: CASSPITGNTEAFF

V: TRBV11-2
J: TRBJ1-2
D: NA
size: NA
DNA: TGTGCCAGCAGCTTAGGCGGGGAGGGCGTACTCTATGGCTACACCTTC
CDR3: CASSLGGEGVLYGYTF

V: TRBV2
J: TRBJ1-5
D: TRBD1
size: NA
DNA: TGTGCCAGCACCTTGGACAGGGGCAATCAGCCCCAGCATTTT
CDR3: CASTLDRGNQPQHF

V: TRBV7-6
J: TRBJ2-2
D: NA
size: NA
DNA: TGTGCCAGCCGTTGGACTACTGACACCGGGGAGCTGTTTTTT
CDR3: CASRWTTDTGELFF

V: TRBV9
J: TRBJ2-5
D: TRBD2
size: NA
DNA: TGTGCCAGCAGCCGACGCGGGGGGACGGCAAAGGAAGAGACCCAGTACTTC
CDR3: CASSRRGGTAKEETQYF

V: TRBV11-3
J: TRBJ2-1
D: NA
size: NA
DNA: TGTGCCAGCAGCTTAGGCCTCACTAGAGACAATGAGCAGTTCTTC
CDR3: CASSLGLTRDNEQFF

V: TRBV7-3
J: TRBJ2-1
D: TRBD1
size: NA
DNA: TGTGCCAGCAGCTTGGACAGGGGCAACAATGAGCAGTTCTTC
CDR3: CASSLDRGNNEQFF

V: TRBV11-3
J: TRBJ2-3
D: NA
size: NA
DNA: TGTGCCAGCAGCTTAGGGCTAGTTCACGATACGCAGTATTTT
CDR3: CASSLGLVHDTQYF

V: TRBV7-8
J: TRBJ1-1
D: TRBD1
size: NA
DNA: TGTGCCAGCAGCTTAGCGGGGACAGGGAGACTGGGCACTGAAGCTTTCTTT
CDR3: CASSLAGTGRLGTEAFF

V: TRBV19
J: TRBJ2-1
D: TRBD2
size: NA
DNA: TGTGCCAGTAGTAGTACCGGGACTAAAAACAATGAGCAGTTCTTC
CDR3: CASSSTGTKNNEQFF

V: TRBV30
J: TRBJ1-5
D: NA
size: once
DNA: TGTGCCTGGAGTGTACGGGGGGGGAGTCAGCCCCAGCATTTT
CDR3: CAWSVRGGSQPQHF

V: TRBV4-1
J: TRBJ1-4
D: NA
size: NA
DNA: TGCGCCAGCAGCCGAGCCGGGACCGGGGGGGAAAAACTGTTTTTT
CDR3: CASSRAGTGGEKLFF

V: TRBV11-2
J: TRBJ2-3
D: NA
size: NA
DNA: TGTGCCAGCAGCTCTTTGGATACGCAGTATTTT
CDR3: CASSSLDTQYF

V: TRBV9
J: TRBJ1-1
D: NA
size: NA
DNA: TGTGCCAGCAGTCGACAGGTCCTCTCTAACACTGAAGCTTTCTTT
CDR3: CASSRQVLSNTEAFF

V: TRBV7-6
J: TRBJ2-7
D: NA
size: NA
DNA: TGTGCCAGCAGCCAAAGGGGGGGGTCGTCCTACGAGCAGTACTTC
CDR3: CASSQRGGSSYEQYF

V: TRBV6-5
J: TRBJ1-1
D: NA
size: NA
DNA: TGTGCCAGCAGTTACCTCCAGGTACCGGGGACTGAAGCTTTCTTT
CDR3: CASSYLQVPGTEAFF

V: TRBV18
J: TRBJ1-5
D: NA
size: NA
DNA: TGTGCCAGCTCACCTTTTGAGAGCCGCAATCAGCCCCAGCATTTT
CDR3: CASSPFESRNQPQHF

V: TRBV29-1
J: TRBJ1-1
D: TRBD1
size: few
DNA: TGCAGCGTTCAATCCCCCGGGACAGGCCATGAAGCTTTCTTT
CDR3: CSVQSPGTGHEAFF

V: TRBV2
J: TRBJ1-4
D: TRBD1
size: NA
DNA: TGTGCCAGCACACGGACAGGGCAGGAAAAACTGTTTTTT
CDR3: CASTRTGQEKLFF

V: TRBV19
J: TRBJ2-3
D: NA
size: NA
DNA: TGTGCCAGTAGACAAATGGCCTCAGATACGCAGTATTTT
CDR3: CASRQMASDTQYF

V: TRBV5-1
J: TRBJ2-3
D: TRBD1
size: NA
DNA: TGCGCCAGCAGCAGACAAGACAGGGTTAGCACAGATACGCAGTATTTT
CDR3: CASSRQDRVSTDTQYF

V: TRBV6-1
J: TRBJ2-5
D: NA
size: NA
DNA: TGTGCCAGCAGTGGGGGCTCAGAGACCCAGTACTTC
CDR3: CASSGGSETQYF

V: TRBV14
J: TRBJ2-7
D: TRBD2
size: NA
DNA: TGTGCCAGCAGCCAAGACGGACGGGGGACTAGCCACTTC
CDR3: CASSQDGRGTSHF

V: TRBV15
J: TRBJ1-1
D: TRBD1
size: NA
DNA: TGTGCCACCAGCAAGGGACAGGGGGTGAACACTGAAGCTTTCTTT
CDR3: CATSKGQGVNTEAFF

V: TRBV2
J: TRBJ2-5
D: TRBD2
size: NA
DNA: TGTGCCAGCAGGGGGGAACTAGCGGGAGGACGGGAGACCCAGTACTTC
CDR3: CASRGELAGGRETQYF